Detailed here is one T cell receptor (beta chain). The sample originates from a study of blood T cell repertoires in COVID-19. Background on the study: The analysed material was cDNA or gDNA that came from T cells, B-cell-depleted T cells, or PBMCs.

The age range of participants was 18 to 89 years, with residence in some 25 US areas. Before they entered the study, exposed participants had met a COVID-19 case within 2 weeks. Trimming removed 3 bases at V and 5 bases at J, with 13 bases between. This CDR3 has 14 amino acids. CDR1 SGHAT and CDR2 FQNNGV come from the germline V gene. The authors' processing: Nucleated cell number was recorded as an estimate derived from reference gene primer amplification. The table came from immunoSEQ multiplex PCR; TCRdb's copy has only in-frame clones and leaves some out. The V and J calls and the clone size are those of that table, but D and trimming were determined from the DNA. The repertoire holds some 340,000 clones, with more than 90% as singletons.

The V call is TRBV11-2, the J call TRBJ1-2; D might be TRBD1 (5 bases). This receptor was taken from a woman between 25 and 40 years old who had been exposed to COVID-19. The sample comprised PBMCs or T cells enriched from blood (not recorded which). The CDR3 spells CASSFGGDPYGYTF. CDR3 DNA sequence: TGTGCCAGCAGCTTTGGGGGGGACCCATATGGCTACACCTTC.